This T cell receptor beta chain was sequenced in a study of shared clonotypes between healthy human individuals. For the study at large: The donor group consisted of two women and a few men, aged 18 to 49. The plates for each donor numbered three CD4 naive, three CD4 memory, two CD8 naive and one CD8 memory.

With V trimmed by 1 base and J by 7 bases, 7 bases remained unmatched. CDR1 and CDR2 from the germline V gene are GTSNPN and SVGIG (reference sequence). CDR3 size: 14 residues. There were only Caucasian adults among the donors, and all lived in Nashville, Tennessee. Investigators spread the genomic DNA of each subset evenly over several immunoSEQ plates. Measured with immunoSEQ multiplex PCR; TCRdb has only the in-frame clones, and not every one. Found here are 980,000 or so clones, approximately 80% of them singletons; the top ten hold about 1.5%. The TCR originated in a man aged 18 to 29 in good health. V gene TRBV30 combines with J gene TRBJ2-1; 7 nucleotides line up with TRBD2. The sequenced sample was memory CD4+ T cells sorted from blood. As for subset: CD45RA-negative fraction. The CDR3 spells CAWSGGSRTNEQFF. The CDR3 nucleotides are TGTGCCTGGAGTGGCGGGAGTCGAACAAATGAGCAGTTCTTC.